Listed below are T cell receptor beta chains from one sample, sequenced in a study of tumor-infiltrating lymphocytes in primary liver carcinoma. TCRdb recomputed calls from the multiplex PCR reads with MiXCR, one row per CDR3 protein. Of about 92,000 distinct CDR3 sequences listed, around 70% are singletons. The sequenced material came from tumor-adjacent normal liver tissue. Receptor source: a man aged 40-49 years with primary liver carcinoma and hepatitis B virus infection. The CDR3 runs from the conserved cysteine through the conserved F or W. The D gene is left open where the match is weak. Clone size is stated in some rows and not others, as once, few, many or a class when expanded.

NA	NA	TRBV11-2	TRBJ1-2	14	CANTLDLGFGGYTF	TGTGCCAACACCTTAGATCTAGGGTTCGGCGGTTACACCTTC
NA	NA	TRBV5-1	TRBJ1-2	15	CASNGGRAENYGYTF	TGCGCCAGCAATGGTGGCAGGGCAGAAAACTATGGTTACACCTTC
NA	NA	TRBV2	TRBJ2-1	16	CASRGDRDSPHNEQFF	TGTGCCAGCAGAGGGGACCGGGACTCACCGCACAATGAGCAGTTCTTC
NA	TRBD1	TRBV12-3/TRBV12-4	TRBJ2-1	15	CASSYGTGVYSEQSF	TGTGCCAGCAGTTATGGGACAGGGGTATACAGTGAGCAGTCCTTC
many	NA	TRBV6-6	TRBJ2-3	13	CASSYEIVDTQYF	TGTGCCAGCAGCTACGAAATCGTAGATACGCAGTATTTT
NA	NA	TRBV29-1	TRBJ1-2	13	CSVTEGAGHGYTF	TGTAGCGTGACAGAAGGGGCTGGCCATGGCTACACCTTC
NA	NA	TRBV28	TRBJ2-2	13	CASSYQGFGELFF	TGTGCCAGCAGTTATCAGGGGTTCGGGGAGCTGTTTTTT
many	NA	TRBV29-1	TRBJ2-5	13	CSVVGAGEKTQYF	TGCAGCGTTGTAGGGGCAGGGGAAAAGACCCAGTACTTC
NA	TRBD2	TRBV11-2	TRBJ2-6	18	CVSSLRLAELSGANVLTF	TGTGTCAGCAGCCTACGACTAGCGGAACTCTCTGGGGCCAACGTCCTGACATTC
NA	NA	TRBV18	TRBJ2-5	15	CASSPSLWYQETQYF	TGTGCCAGCTCACCAAGCCTTTGGTACCAAGAGACCCAGTACTTC
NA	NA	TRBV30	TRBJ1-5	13	CAWGRNGGQPQHF	TGTGCCTGGGGTCGAAACGGTGGGCAGCCCCAGCATTTT
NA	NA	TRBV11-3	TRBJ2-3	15	CASSLGVGDTDTQYF	TGTGCCAGCAGCTTAGGGGTAGGGGACACAGATACGCAGTATTTT
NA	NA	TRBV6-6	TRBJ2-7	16	CASSYSNLVGACEQYF	TGTGCCAGCAGTTACTCGAACCTAGTGGGAGCCTGCGAGCAGTACTTC
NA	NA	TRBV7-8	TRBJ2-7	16	CASSLELASNSYEQYF	TGTGCCAGCAGCTTAGAGCTAGCGAGTAACTCCTACGAGCAGTACTTC
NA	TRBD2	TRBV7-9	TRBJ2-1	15	CASSAQGTRDNEQFF	TGTGCCAGCAGCGCTCAGGGGACTAGAGACAATGAGCAGTTCTTC
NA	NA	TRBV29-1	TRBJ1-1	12	CSIGKGSTESFF	TGCAGCATAGGGAAGGGGAGCACTGAATCTTTCTTT
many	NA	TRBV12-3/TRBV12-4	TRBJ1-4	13	CASSLATNEKLFF	TGTGCCAGCAGTTTAGCAACTAATGAAAAACTGTTTTTT
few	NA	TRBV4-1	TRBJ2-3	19	CVSSQGITGRSRSTDTQYF	TGCGTCAGCAGCCAAGGAATTACCGGCCGGTCGAGGTCCACAGATACGCAGTATTTT
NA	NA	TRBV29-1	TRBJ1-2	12	CSVADNFYGYTF	TGCAGCGTCGCGGACAACTTCTACGGCTACACCTTC
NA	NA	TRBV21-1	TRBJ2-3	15	CASSQETCNTDTQYF	TGTGCCAGCAGCCAAGAAACCTGCAACACAGATACGCAGTATTTT
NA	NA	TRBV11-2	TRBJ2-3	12	CVSSAWADTQYF	TGTGTCAGCAGCGCATGGGCAGATACGCAGTATTTT
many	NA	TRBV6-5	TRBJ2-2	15	CASRGNHQNTGELFF	TGTGCCAGCAGAGGTAACCACCAGAACACCGGGGAGCTGTTTTTT
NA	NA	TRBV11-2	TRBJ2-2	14	CARRTPRNTGELFF	TGTGCCAGACGGACCCCAAGGAACACCGGGGAGCTATTTTTT
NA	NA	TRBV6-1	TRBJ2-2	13	CAITASNTGELFF	TGTGCCATCACCGCTAGTAACACCGGGGAGCTGTTTTTT
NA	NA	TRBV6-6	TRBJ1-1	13	CANGPTPNTEAFF	TGTGCCAACGGCCCGACACCTAACACTGAAGCTTTCTTT
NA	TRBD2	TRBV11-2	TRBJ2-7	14	CAGSTPSGDYEQYF	TGTGCCGGCAGTACCCCTAGCGGGGACTACGAGCAGTACTTC